This TCR beta chain came from a study of cytomegalovirus exposure and HLA in healthy donors. General study findings and limits: Among the CMV-associated chains, a few were confirmed in vitro as specific for CMV antigens. TCR beta chain V- and J-gene trimming was linked, in a later analysis, to a missense variant in DCLRE1C. Later on, an analysis tied under 20,000 TCR beta sequences to HLA alleles at 0.05 false discovery rate.

Concerning this clone itself: What it recognizes is unknown.

Although they were nominally healthy when sampled, donors likely had unrecorded immune exposures. Primers: 60 Vbeta forward and 13 Jbeta reverse. Method: immunoSEQ multiplex PCR; TCRdb's copy keeps in-frame clones and lacks some. This sample carries about 130,000 clones, with less than 3% going to the ten biggest clones. Specimen: PBMCs. The sequence derives from a man aged 25-40 years in good health and CMV-seronegative.

The DNA of the CDR3 is TGCAGCGTCGTTGTTAATCTAAACTATGGCTACACCTTC. Translating gives CSVVVNLNYGYTF. V is TRBV29-1 and J is TRBJ1-2, with no clear D. The CDR3 loop spans 13 amino acids. The germline V and J ends were trimmed by 6 bases and 2 bases, with 13 bases remaining between them. CDR1 SQVTM and CDR2 ANQGSEA come from the germline V gene.